The 31 T cell receptor beta chains presented below share a single source sample, sequenced in a study of beta chain features in type 1 diabetes. Findings and limits, study-wide: Across all four CD4+ subsets, people with type 1 diabetes showed modestly shorter TCRB CDR3s.

As every portion of the isolated RNA was reverse transcribed, the sequencing read expressed TCRB transcripts. Only in-frame clones appear in the TCRdb table, and some are missing; sequencing was by immunoSEQ multiplex PCR. The sample yields about 700,000 clones, about an eighth seen once. Their cognate antigens are unknown. Sequences were obtained from naive CD4+ T cells from blood. Source of these receptors: a man aged 18-30 years with type 1 diabetes.

The chain combines TRBV5-1 with TRBJ2-5; D gene uncertain. V was cut by 0 bases and J by 5 bases, with 11 bases left in between. The germline gives CDR1 SGHRS, CDR2 YFSETQ. The CDR3 length is 14 residues. Here the CDR3 reads CASSLVPYGETQYF. The CDR3 nucleotides are TGCGCCAGCAGCTTGGTTCCCTACGGGGAGACCCAGTACTTC.

The genes are TRBV5-5 and TRBJ2-5, with D perhaps matching TRBD1 (6 bases). CDR1 SGHKS and CDR2 YYEKEE come from the germline V gene (reference sequence). This CDR3 has 14 residues. V lost 5 bases to trimming and J lost 2 bases, with 13 bases between them. The DNA for the CDR3 is TGTGCCAGCAGACGCACAGGGCCGCAAGAGACCCAGTACTTC. The encoded protein is CASRRTGPQETQYF.

This clone was seen a few times. V and J are TRBV29-1 and TRBJ1-1; D remains ambiguous. CDR1 is SQVTM and CDR2 is ANQGSEA in the germline V gene. CDR3 length: 14 residues. Trimming shortened V by 5 bases and J by 1 base, and 14 bases separated the two germline ends. The CDR3 is CSVQVRVSNTEAFF. CDR3 nucleotide sequence: TGCAGCGTTCAAGTAAGGGTTTCGAACACTGAAGCTTTCTTT.

This clone turned up a few times. The chain joins TRBV7-9 to TRBJ1-3; 7 bases agree with TRBD1. The CDR3 runs to 16 residues. CDR1 and CDR2 from the germline V gene are SEHNR and FQNEAQ (reference sequence). The junction had 5 bases not matched to a gene; V was cut back by 0 bases and J by 3 bases. This CDR3 is CASSLAGTVRGNTIYF. CDR3 nucleotides: TGTGCCAGCAGCTTAGCAGGGACAGTCCGTGGAAACACCATATATTTT.

V and J are TRBV28 and TRBJ2-3, with no clear D. This CDR3 region has 13 residues. Looked up from germline, CDR1 is MDHEN and CDR2 is SYDVKM. V lost 6 bases, J lost 5 bases, and 12 bases lay in between. CDR3 sequence reads: CASSPVWGDTQYF. As DNA, the CDR3 is TGTGCCAGCAGCCCGGTGTGGGGAGATACGCAGTATTTT.

This clone has only a few counts. The gene calls are TRBV6-1 and TRBJ2-5, with unresolved D. The ends were cut back, 2 bases at V and 4 bases at J, with 8 bases in the middle. CDR1 is MNHNS and CDR2 is SASEGT in the germline V gene. The CDR3 is 13 residues long. DNA for the CDR3: TGTGCCAGCAGTGAACCGGCAAGAGAGACCCAGTACTTC. It translates to CASSEPARETQYF.

This clone has a handful of counts. The CDR3 DNA is TGTGCCAGTAGTATAGGCGGGGAAAAACTGTTTTTT. Translated, it gives CASSIGGEKLFF. This sequence joins TRBV19 and TRBJ1-4; D remains ambiguous. The ends were cut back, 1 base at V and 8 bases at J, with 5 bases in the middle. The CDR3 extends over 12 amino acids. Looked up from germline, CDR1 is LNHDA and CDR2 is SQIVND (reference sequence).

The table lists this clone with a few counts. The chain uses TRBV19 and TRBJ1-4; 7 bases fit TRBD1. This CDR3 comprises 14 residues. Germline loops: CDR1 LNHDA, CDR2 SQIVND (reference sequence). The junction had 5 bases not matched to a gene; V was cut back by 3 bases and J by 7 bases. CDR3 amino acids: CASSMGQMVEKLFF. As DNA, the CDR3 is TGTGCCAGTAGTATGGGACAGATGGTTGAAAAACTGTTTTTT. Looking up the rest from reference TRBV19 and TRBJ1-4 gives the full variable domain: DGGITQSPKYLFRKEGQNVTLSCEQNLNHDAMYWYRQDPGQGLRLIYYSQIVNDFQKGDIAEGYSVSREKKESFPLTVTSAQKNPTAFYLCASSMGQMVEKLFFGSGTQLSVL.

This clone was seen a few times. This sample also contains other DNA sequences that code for the same CDR3. The J gene is TRBJ1-1, the V gene TRBV5-6; no clear D. The germline CDR1 and CDR2 sequences are SGHDT and YYEEEE. V was clipped by 0 bases and J by 1 base, with 4 bases between them. The CDR3 runs 13 residues. The CDR3 nucleotides read TGTGCCAGCAGCTTGGGCGCGAACACTGAAGCTTTCTTT. Translating it yields CASSLGANTEAFF.

This clone has more than one count but fewer than ten. The chain uses TRBV29-1 and TRBJ1-1; tentative D call: TRBD1 (5 bases). CDR3 length equals 17 residues. Trimming left V 0 bases short and J 0 bases short, with 17 bases between. Germline lookup yields CDR1 SQVTM and CDR2 ANQGSEA. CDR3 loop: CSVEDPVRGAMNTEAFF. CDR3 DNA sequence: TGCAGCGTTGAAGACCCGGTTAGAGGGGCAATGAACACTGAAGCTTTCTTT.

The genes are TRBV10-3 and TRBJ2-7, with D possibly being TRBD1 (5 bases). This CDR3 is 13 amino acids long. From germline, CDR1 is ENHRY and CDR2 SYGVKD. V was clipped by 6 bases and J by 2 bases, with 11 bases between them. This CDR3 is CAISPDTTYEQYF. The CDR3 DNA follows: TGTGCCATCAGCCCGGACACAACCTACGAGCAGTACTTC.

This chain connects TRBV7-6 to TRBJ1-5, with unresolved D. The germline V gene encodes CDR1 SGHVS and CDR2 FNYEAQ. V lost 1 base, J lost 2 bases, and 12 bases lay in between. There are 16 residues in the CDR3. CDR3 sequence (DNA): TGTGCCAGCAGCTTAGGGGCGGGTTGGGGCAATCAGCCCCAGCATTTT. Protein: CASSLGAGWGNQPQHF.

There are a few counts of this clone. This chain uses TRBV15 with TRBJ1-6; 7 bases are a match to TRBD1. The V segment lost 1 base and the J segment 11 bases; nucleotides outside the gene matches: 2. Per germline, CDR1 LNHNV and CDR2 YYDKDF (reference sequence). The CDR3 runs 13 residues. The CDR3 region has the DNA TGTGCCACCAGCAGAGTCCAGGGGGCACCCCTCCACTTT. Translated: CATSRVQGAPLHF. The full variable domain, completed using reference TRBV15 and TRBJ1-6, is DAMVIQNPRYQVTQFGKPVTLSCSQTLNHNVMYWYQQKSSQAPKLLFHYYDKDFNNEADTPDNFQSRRPNTSFCFLDIRSPGLGDTAMYLCATSRVQGAPLHFGNGTRLTVT.

This chain connects TRBV7-2 to TRBJ2-7; 10 nucleotides match TRBD2. CDR1 and CDR2 from the germline V gene are SGHTA and FQGNSA. J was trimmed by 7 bases and V by 5 bases; bases with no gene match: 14. The CDR3 has 16 amino acids. DNA for the CDR3: TGTGCCAGCAGCCCCATGGGACTAGCGCCGCTCTGGGAGCAGTACTTC. Translation: CASSPMGLAPLWEQYF.

V is TRBV6-1 and J is TRBJ1-4; D is unclear. Between the trimmed V and J ends, which lost 2 bases and 0 bases, there was a span of 16 bases. This CDR3 is 18 amino acids long. CDR1 MNHNS and CDR2 SASEGT come from the germline V gene. CDR3 nucleotide sequence: TGTGCCAGCAGTGAACTCGAGACACCTGCAGCAACTAATGAAAAACTGTTTTTT. Translating it yields CASSELETPAATNEKLFF.

V gene TRBV5-1 combines with J gene TRBJ2-5; D may match TRBD1 or TRBD2 (5 bases each). The ends were cut back, 3 bases at V and 6 bases at J, with 21 bases in the middle. CDR3 size: 16 residues. From germline, CDR1 is SGHRS and CDR2 YFSETQ. The CDR3 sequence: CASSSTGRTWGKTQYF. Written as DNA, the CDR3 is TGCGCCAGCAGCTCAACCGGACGGACTTGGGGGAAGACCCAGTACTTC.

This clone occurred a few times. This chain connects TRBV10-3 to TRBJ2-3; D gene unclear. CDR1 and CDR2 (germline): ENHRY, SYGVKD. This CDR3 is built from 13 residues. V shed 9 bases and J shed 2 bases, with 12 bases lying between them. CDR3 loop: CAIEGGFTDTQYF. DNA of the CDR3: TGTGCCATTGAAGGCGGCTTCACAGATACGCAGTATTTT.

This clone was detected only a few times. The chain links TRBV25-1 to TRBJ1-2; D possibly corresponds to TRBD1 (5 bases). Germline V CDR1 and CDR2: MGHDK, SYGVNS. Trimming took off 3 bases at V and 1 base at J, with 9 bases between the two ends. The length of the CDR3 is 14 residues. CDR3 sequence: CASSETVFNYGYTF. CDR3 coding DNA: TGTGCCAGCAGTGAGACAGTATTTAACTATGGCTACACCTTC.

This chain connects TRBV11-2 to TRBJ1-1, with D unresolved. This CDR3 comprises 14 residues. V was pared by 8 bases and J by 1 base, with 14 bases between. CDR1 SGHAT and CDR2 FQNNGV come from the germline V gene. CDR3 nucleotides: TGTGCCAGCGCCTTCGCTGAGGCGAACACTGAAGCTTTCTTT. Its protein product is CASAFAEANTEAFF.

This clone has a handful of counts. J is TRBJ2-5 and V is TRBV5-1, with a weak D call TRBD1 (5 bases). Between the trimmed V and J ends, which lost 2 bases and 3 bases, there was a span of 11 bases. The germline V gene has CDR1 SGHRS and CDR2 YFSETQ. This CDR3 has 14 amino acids. The CDR3 nucleotides are TGCGCCAGCAGCTTTTATCTGACAGAAGAGACCCAGTACTTC. Translating it yields CASSFYLTEETQYF. Full variable domain (remainder filled in from reference TRBV5-1 and TRBJ2-5): KAGVTQTPRYLIKTRGQQVTLSCSPISGHRSVSWYQQTPGQGLQFLFEYFSETQRNKGNFPGRFSGRQFSNSRSEMNVSTLELGDSALYLCASSFYLTEETQYFGPGTRLLVL.

The rearrangement links TRBV30 to TRBJ1-2; D remains unclear. Germline CDR1 reads GTSNPN; CDR2 reads SVGIG (reference sequence). The V end was cut by 4 bases, the J end by 6 bases, with 12 bases between. This CDR3 contains 12 residues. The CDR3 sequence: CAWNSGNNGYTF. CDR3 in DNA: TGTGCCTGGAATAGCGGGAACAATGGCTACACCTTC. The whole variable domain, remainder taken from reference TRBV30 and TRBJ1-2, is SQTIHQWPATLVQPVGSPLSLECTVEGTSNPNLYWYRQAAGRGLQLLFYSVGIGQISSEVPQNLSASRPQDRQFILSSKKLLLSDSGFYLCAWNSGNNGYTFGSGTRLTVV.

The chain employs TRBV6-1 and TRBJ2-5; TRBD2 aligns across 10 bases. There are 17 residues in the CDR3. V trimming: 4 bases; J trimming: 0 bases; junction bases outside the gene matches: 8. Germline lookup yields CDR1 MNHNS and CDR2 SASEGT. The CDR3 here is CASSVGLAVGYQETQYF. In nucleotides, the CDR3 is TGTGCCAGCAGTGTTGGACTAGCGGTGGGGTACCAAGAGACCCAGTACTTC.

Only a few counts were recorded for this clone. The chain has TRBV10-3 and TRBJ1-2; 8 positions match TRBD1. Germline trimming cut 11 bases from V and 3 bases from J; bases unmatched to any gene: 5. Germline CDR1 is ENHRY and CDR2 is SYGVKD. There are 12 residues in the CDR3. The DNA for the CDR3 is TGTGCCCTTGGACAGGGCGACTATGGCTACACCTTC. It codes for CALGQGDYGYTF.

This clone showed up just a few times. The chain has TRBV5-6 and TRBJ1-6, with 10 bases fitting TRBD1. After removal of 0 bases from V and 8 bases from J, the junction contained 2 bases not matched to a gene. CDR1 and CDR2 from the germline V gene are SGHDT and YYEEEE. The CDR3 has 15 amino acids. The CDR3 here is CASSLVGTGDSPLHF. The CDR3 DNA sequence: TGTGCCAGCAGCTTGGTTGGGACAGGGGATTCACCCCTCCACTTT. Looking up the rest from reference TRBV5-6 and TRBJ1-6 gives the full variable domain: DAGVTQSPTHLIKTRGQQVTLRCSPKSGHDTVSWYQQALGQGPQFIFQYYEEEERQRGNFPDRFSGHQFPNYSSELNVNALLLGDSALYLCASSLVGTGDSPLHFGNGTRLTVT.

This clone was picked up a small number of times. The chain carries TRBV5-1 and TRBJ2-3; TRBD2 aligns across 10 bases. Per the germline V gene, CDR1 is SGHRS and CDR2 is YFSETQ. The junction had 6 bases not matched to a gene; V was cut back by 1 base and J by 4 bases. The CDR3 covers 16 residues. CDR3 amino acids: CASSLSLAGESDTQYF. For the CDR3, the DNA is TGCGCCAGCAGCTTGTCCCTAGCGGGAGAGTCAGATACGCAGTATTTT.

V is TRBV29-1 and J is TRBJ2-5; perhaps TRBD2 as D (6 bases). V was cut by 7 bases and J by 5 bases, with 26 bases left in between. CDR1 and CDR2 (germline): SQVTM, ANQGSEA. The CDR3 is made up of 16 amino acids. CDR3 amino acids: CSGGSWYDFRGETQYF. CDR3 sequence (DNA): TGCAGCGGCGGCTCATGGTATGACTTCCGGGGGGAGACCCAGTACTTC.

The chain carries TRBV5-1 and TRBJ2-5; TRBD2 aligns across 10 bases. This CDR3 contains 17 residues. Germline-derived CDR1 and CDR2 are SGHRS and YFSETQ. The junction had 6 bases not matched to a gene; V was cut back by 0 bases and J by 1 base. The CDR3 reads CASSLGLAGARQETQYF. The DNA for the CDR3 is TGCGCCAGCAGCTTGGGGCTAGCGGGGGCCCGCCAAGAGACCCAGTACTTC.

The chain uses TRBV6-5 and TRBJ2-7; 7 nucleotides align to TRBD1. From germline, CDR1 is MNHEY and CDR2 SVGAGI. The CDR3 contains 14 residues. V lost 6 bases to trimming and J lost 4 bases; unmatched junction nucleotides: 9. CDR3 in amino acids: CASSPADREYEQYF. The CDR3 DNA is TGTGCCAGCAGCCCAGCCGACAGGGAGTACGAGCAGTACTTC.

This clone turned up a few times. The CDR3, as DNA: TGTGCCAGCAGCTTAGCGGGGGACAGGGTACGAGATGGCTACACCTTC. Translation: CASSLAGDRVRDGYTF. The chain has TRBV7-2 and TRBJ1-2, with TRBD1 matching 9 bases. In germline, CDR1 is SGHTA, CDR2 FQGNSA. The CDR3 runs to 16 residues. V lost 0 bases and J lost 6; bases outside the gene matches: 8.

A few counts support this clone. The chain combines TRBV9 with TRBJ1-1; no firm D call. Germline CDR1 is SGDLS and CDR2 is YYNGEE. The CDR3 has 15 amino acids. Trimming took off 3 bases at V and 2 bases at J, with 14 bases between the two ends. CDR3 DNA sequence: TGTGCCAGCAGCGCCCTAACCAGCGGCAACACTGAAGCTTTCTTT. Its protein product is CASSALTSGNTEAFF.

The chain carries TRBV30 and TRBJ2-7, with D hard to call. The CDR3 contains 13 residues. V lost 6 bases and J lost 0, with 12 bases in between. Germline loops: CDR1 GTSNPN, CDR2 SVGIG (reference sequence). CDR3 in DNA: TGTGCCTGTGGGGTTGTTGGCTCCTACGAGCAGTACTTC. Translating gives CACGVVGSYEQYF.